This TCR beta chain was captured in a study of blood T cell repertoires in COVID-19. Study background: Sites across the United States, Italy and Spain contributed samples from acute and convalescent COVID-19.

V lost 5 bases and J lost 8; bases outside the gene matches: 10. This CDR3 contains 14 residues. Germline lookup yields CDR1 SNHLY and CDR2 FYNNEI. This table comes from immunoSEQ multiplex PCR, and its TCRdb copy is limited to in-frame clones, with some not included. The data show about 200,000 clones, about three quarters seen once. The receptor was derived from a woman of 80 years or more with active or convalescent COVID-19. Sequenced input: peripheral blood. The rearrangement joins TRBV2 to TRBJ1-2; TRBD1 aligns across 8 bases. The CDR3 nucleotides are TGTGCCAGCAGTCCCCAGGGGGCAGGGGGCGGCTACACCTTC. Its translation: CASSPQGAGGGYTF. The complete variable domain, with remaining parts taken from reference TRBV2 and TRBJ1-2, reads EPEVTQTPSHQVTQMGQEVILRCVPISNHLYFYWYRQILGQKVEFLVSFYNNEISEKSEIFDDQFSVERPDGSNFTLKIRSTKLEDSAMYFCASSPQGAGGGYTFGSGTRLTVV.